The 31 T cell receptor beta chains below come from one sample, sequenced in a study of cytomegalovirus exposure and HLA in healthy donors. A multiplex PCR was run with 60 Vbeta primers and 13 Jbeta primers. Profiled with immunoSEQ multiplex PCR; TCRdb holds only in-frame clones, not every one. The table shows 130,000 or so clones, with about three quarters occurring only once. Material for sequencing was PBMCs. All receptors come from a man aged 25-40 years in good health and CMV-seronegative.

This clone came up once. The chain couples TRBV16 to TRBJ1-5, with 7 bases aligning to TRBD1. This CDR3 spans 15 amino acids. Germline CDR1 KGHSY, CDR2 FQNENV. V shed 2 bases and J 4 bases; nucleotides not matched to a gene: 5. Here the CDR3 reads CASSQGGQLNQPQHF. The CDR3 region has the DNA TGTGCCAGCAGCCAAGGGGGACAGCTAAATCAGCCCCAGCATTTT.

This clone was recorded once. This chain links TRBV6-5 with TRBJ1-1; D is uncertain. The germline V gene has CDR1 MNHEY and CDR2 SVGAGI. The CDR3 consists of 11 residues. V lost 4 bases, J lost 4 bases, and 4 bases lay in between. CDR3 in amino acids: CASSSSTEAFF. CDR3 bases: TGTGCCAGCAGTTCTAGCACTGAAGCTTTCTTT.

This chain uses TRBV15 with TRBJ1-5; weak D call: TRBD1 (5 bases). CDR1 and CDR2 from the germline V gene are LNHNV and YYDKDF (reference sequence). V was clipped by 0 bases and J by 3 bases, with 9 bases between them. The CDR3 contains 15 residues. The CDR3 spells CATSRDRQHNQPQHF. The CDR3 DNA sequence: TGTGCCACCAGCAGAGATCGACAGCACAATCAGCCCCAGCATTTT.

This clone was found a few times. As DNA, the CDR3 is TGCGCCAGCAGCCGACAGGGCCAGCTTAACTATGGCTACACCTTC. Its protein is CASSRQGQLNYGYTF. The chain uses TRBV4-1 and TRBJ1-2, with 7 bases lining up with TRBD1. Unmatched junction bases numbered 6, after V lost 4 bases and J lost 1 base. The CDR3 is 15 amino acids. Germline assignment: CDR1 MGHRA and CDR2 YSYEKL.

In DNA form, the CDR3 reads TGTGCCACCAGCAGTCCCCGGGGGGTCAACGAGCAGTACTTC. Protein sequence: CATSSPRGVNEQYF. The V and J genes are TRBV15 and TRBJ2-7, with TRBD2 matching 7 bases. The V segment lost 3 bases and the J segment 5 bases; nucleotides outside the gene matches: 7. Germline values: CDR1 LNHNV, CDR2 YYDKDF (reference sequence). This CDR3 contains 14 residues.

J is TRBJ2-1 and V is TRBV5-1; a possible D gene is TRBD2 (5 bases). This CDR3 has 14 residues. Trimming took off 2 bases at V and 3 bases at J, with 9 bases between the two ends. Looked up from germline, CDR1 is SGHRS and CDR2 is YFSETQ. CDR3 residues: CASSLKRNYNEQFF. As DNA, the CDR3 is TGCGCCAGCAGCTTAAAGCGGAACTACAATGAGCAGTTCTTC.

The chain joins TRBV6-5 to TRBJ1-2; TRBD1 might be the D (6 bases). The germline gives CDR1 MNHEY, CDR2 SVGAGI. The CDR3 has 13 residues. Deletions cut 1 base from V and 6 bases from J, with 9 bases between. CDR3 DNA: TGTGCCAGCAGTTACTTTCCAGGGGATGGCTACACCTTC. Its protein product is CASSYFPGDGYTF.

The chain joins TRBV2 to TRBJ2-5; TRBD2 might be the D (5 bases). CDR1 SNHLY and CDR2 FYNNEI come from the germline V gene. V was trimmed by 7 bases and J by 1 base, leaving 13 bases between them. The CDR3 is made up of 14 amino acids. This CDR3 reads CASNSGSLQETQYF. DNA for the CDR3: TGTGCCAGCAACTCGGGGTCCCTCCAAGAGACCCAGTACTTC.

The CDR3 loop reads CSGTGFAGNTIYF. The DNA of the CDR3 is TGCAGCGGTACAGGATTTGCTGGAAACACCATATATTTT. The V and J genes are TRBV29-1 and TRBJ1-3, with D possibly TRBD1 on 5 matching bases. The CDR3 is 13 residues long. With 7 bases removed from V and 2 bases from J, the gap between germline ends came to 12 bases. Germline V gene sequence: CDR1 SQVTM, CDR2 ANQGSEA.

The chain uses TRBV15 and TRBJ2-5; 10 bases are shared with TRBD1. The end of the DNA is better explained by TRBJ2-7, so the J call may be wrong. Per the germline V gene, CDR1 is LNHNV and CDR2 is YYDKDF (reference sequence). CDR3 length: 15 residues. CDR3 DNA sequence: TGTGCCACCAGCGTTCTCGGACAGGGGGACTACGAGCAGTACTTC. The encoded protein is CATSVLGQGDYEQYF.

The rearrangement joins TRBV10-3 to TRBJ1-2, with a possible D match to TRBD1 (6 bases). The CDR3 sequence is 13 residues long. The ends were cut back, 6 bases at V and 6 bases at J, with 14 bases in the middle. The V gene's germline CDR1 is ENHRY and CDR2 SYGVKD. The CDR3 nucleotides are TGTGCCATCAGATTAGGGGGGGACCATGGCTACACCTTC. It is translated as CAIRLGGDHGYTF.

This clone was detected a few times. The CDR3 DNA reads as TGTGCCAGCAGACCCCCTGGGACAGATGCTAACTATGGCTACACCTTC. Residues: CASRPPGTDANYGYTF. This sequence joins TRBV6-6 and TRBJ1-2, with 7 nucleotides matching TRBD1. Per the germline V gene, CDR1 is MNHNY and CDR2 is SVGAGI (reference sequence). The trim removed 6 bases at V and 0 bases at J, leaving 10 bases unmatched. This CDR3 comprises 16 residues.

This clone showed up just once. The CDR3 nucleotides read TGCGCCAGCAGCGGTGGACAGCCCTTCGGCACTGAAGCTTTCTTT. Translated: CASSGGQPFGTEAFF. The chain recombines TRBV5-1 with TRBJ1-1, with D tentatively TRBD1 (6 bases). The CDR3 has 15 residues. Germline V gene lookup returns CDR1 SGHRS and CDR2 YFSETQ. The V end was cut by 4 bases, the J end by 4 bases, with 17 bases between.

The chain uses TRBV19 and TRBJ2-1; a possible D gene is TRBD1 (7 bases). The V end lost 3 bases, the J end lost 5 bases, and 14 bases lay between the germline ends. The germline CDR1 and CDR2 sequences are LNHDA and SQIVND (reference sequence). This CDR3 comprises 15 residues. The DNA of the CDR3 is TGTGCCAGTAGTATTTGGGGGGACAGAGACAATGAGCAGTTCTTC. Amino acids: CASSIWGDRDNEQFF.

The chain is built from TRBV27 and TRBJ2-7; maybe TRBD1 (5 bases). CDR3 length: 13 amino acids. Germline CDR1 and CDR2: MNHEY and SMNVEV (reference sequence). Trimming pared 5 bases from V and 4 bases from J, leaving 12 bases between. CDR3 protein: CASSPRDNYEQYF. The CDR3 coding sequence is TGTGCCAGCAGTCCCAGGGATAATTACGAGCAGTACTTC.

The chain is built from TRBV5-4 and TRBJ2-1; D may be TRBD1 (6 bases). The germline V and J ends were trimmed by 3 bases and 5 bases, with 15 bases remaining between them. The CDR3 is 15 amino acids. CDR1 and CDR2 (germline): SGHNT, YYREEE (reference sequence). The CDR3 DNA follows: TGTGCCAGCAGCTCACAGGGTTGGGGGCACAATGAGCAGTTCTTC. The encoded protein is CASSSQGWGHNEQFF.

The chain recombines TRBV6-1 with TRBJ1-5, with D tentatively TRBD1 (6 bases). The CDR3 spans 14 residues. V was clipped by 3 bases and J by 7 bases, with 13 bases between them. CDR1 MNHNS and CDR2 SASEGT come from the germline V gene. The CDR3 protein is CASSDVGAGQPQHF. The CDR3 DNA follows: TGTGCCAGCAGTGATGTGGGGGCAGGGCAGCCCCAGCATTTT.

The chain combines TRBV5-8 with TRBJ2-3; 9 bases fit TRBD1. V lost 6 bases, J lost 4 bases, and 6 bases stayed unmatched. The CDR3 is made up of 14 amino acids. Germline assignment: CDR1 SGHTS and CDR2 YDEGEE. The CDR3 protein is CASIIGQGPDTQYF. The CDR3 coding sequence is TGTGCCAGCATCATCGGACAGGGGCCAGATACGCAGTATTTT.

This sequence joins TRBV28 and TRBJ1-1, with TRBD1 as a possible D gene (6 bases). CDR3 length: 14 amino acids. Germline V gives CDR1 MDHEN, CDR2 SYDVKM. The V end lost 4 bases, the J end lost 6 bases, and 15 bases lay between the germline ends. CDR3 protein: CASSYGGLNSEAFF. The CDR3, as DNA: TGTGCCAGCAGTTACGGGGGGCTTAACTCTGAAGCTTTCTTT.

The chain uses TRBV12-2 and TRBJ1-2; TRBD1 was called by the table and not checked on the DNA. TRBV12-2 is shown as a pseudogene. The CDR3 extends over 15 amino acids. CDR3 residues: CASRLNRDRDYGYTF. Written as DNA, the CDR3 is TGTGCAAGTCGCTTAAATCGGGACAGGGATTATGGCTACACCTTC.

V and J are TRBV4-2 and TRBJ2-5; tentative D call: TRBD2 (5 bases). In germline, CDR1 is LGHNA, CDR2 YNFKEQ. Trimming took off 2 bases at V and 9 bases at J, with 16 bases between the two ends. The CDR3 runs to 14 residues. As DNA, the CDR3 is TGTGCCAGCAGCCAATCCATAGCGACTGGGCCCCAGTACTTC. Its translation: CASSQSIATGPQYF.

The chain joins TRBV29-1 to TRBJ1-2, with D hard to call. The CDR3 has 11 residues. V was trimmed by 7 bases and J by 4 bases, leaving 10 bases between them. Germline CDR1 reads SQVTM; CDR2 reads ANQGSEA. For the CDR3, the DNA is TGCAGCGCCACAAATGGCTATGGCTACACCTTC. It codes for CSATNGYGYTF.

The chain couples TRBV29-1 to TRBJ2-1; 10 positions agree with TRBD2. The CDR3 contains 12 residues. Per germline, CDR1 SQVTM and CDR2 ANQGSEA. V gave up 7 bases and J gave up 8 bases; unmatched junction bases: 5. DNA of the CDR3: TGCAGCGGAGCGGGGGGGATGTATGAGCAGTTCTTC. This codes for CSGAGGMYEQFF.

The V gene is TRBV7-9, the J gene TRBJ1-2; no definite D call. V shed 1 base and J shed 7 bases, with 19 bases lying between them. The CDR3 consists of 16 residues. Germline lookup yields CDR1 SEHNR and CDR2 FQNEAQ (reference sequence). CDR3 coding DNA: TGTGCCAGCAGCTTAGGGATGGAGGGAAGGGTGTCTGGCTACACCTTC. Translating gives CASSLGMEGRVSGYTF. The full variable domain, completed using reference TRBV7-9 and TRBJ1-2, is DTGVSQNPRHKITKRGQNVTFRCDPISEHNRLYWYRQTLGQGPEFLTYFQNEAQLEKSRLLSDRFSAERPKGSFSTLEIQRTEQGDSAMYLCASSLGMEGRVSGYTFGSGTRLTVV.

V and J are TRBV10-3 and TRBJ2-5; TRBD2 matches at 8 bases. Judging by the DNA end, TRBJ2-7 fits better; the J call may be wrong. The CDR3 covers 15 residues. Germline-derived CDR1 and CDR2 are ENHRY and SYGVKD. The CDR3 DNA follows: TGTGCCATCAGTGATGCGGGAGGCCTGAAGTACGAGCAGTACTTC. It encodes CAISDAGGLKYEQYF.

V gene TRBV30 combines with J gene TRBJ2-5; TRBD2 is a possible D gene (7 bases). Germline V gene lookup returns CDR1 GTSNPN and CDR2 SVGIG (reference sequence). This CDR3 comprises 13 residues. The CDR3 DNA is TGTGCGGGGGGGTGGGGGGCAGGGGAGACCCAGTACTTC. It is translated as CAGGWGAGETQYF. The whole variable domain, remainder taken from reference TRBV30 and TRBJ2-5, is SQTIHQWPATLVQPVGSPLSLECTVEGTSNPNLYWYRQAAGRGLQLLFYSVGIGQISSEVPQNLSASRPQDRQFILSSKKLLLSDSGFYLCAGGWGAGETQYFGPGTRLLVL.

The V call is TRBV6-4, the J call TRBJ1-1; 7 nucleotides line up with TRBD1. The junction had 2 bases not matched to a gene; V was cut back by 4 bases and J by 0 bases. Germline V gives CDR1 MRHNA, CDR2 SNTAGT. The CDR3 has 14 residues. In DNA form, the CDR3 reads TGTGCCAGCAGTGCGGACAGGATGAACACTGAAGCTTTCTTT. Residues: CASSADRMNTEAFF.

This rearrangement joins TRBV2 to TRBJ1-1, with 9 bases that match TRBD1. Germline V CDR1 and CDR2: SNHLY, FYNNEI. This CDR3 region has 15 residues. Unmatched junction bases numbered 2, after V lost 2 bases and J lost 1 base. The CDR3 loop is CASSELTGGNTEAFF. Written as DNA, the CDR3 is TGTGCCAGCAGTGAACTGACAGGGGGGAACACTGAAGCTTTCTTT. Full variable domain (remainder filled in from reference TRBV2 and TRBJ1-1): EPEVTQTPSHQVTQMGQEVILRCVPISNHLYFYWYRQILGQKVEFLVSFYNNEISEKSEIFDDQFSVERPDGSNFTLKIRSTKLEDSAMYFCASSELTGGNTEAFFGQGTRLTVV.

V and J are TRBV6-5 and TRBJ1-1, with 7 bases lining up with TRBD1. CDR1 and CDR2 from the germline V gene are MNHEY and SVGAGI. The V gene end was trimmed by 5 bases and the J gene end by 4 bases; junction bases not matched to a gene: 7. CDR3 length: 14 amino acids. CDR3 residues: CASSLQGYGTEAFF. The CDR3 DNA sequence: TGTGCCAGCAGTCTACAGGGGTACGGCACTGAAGCTTTCTTT.

The table lists this clone with a few counts. V usage is TRBV25-1 and J usage is TRBJ1-5; 7 positions agree with TRBD1. Per germline, CDR1 MGHDK and CDR2 SYGVNS. V lost 2 bases, J lost 3 bases, and 7 bases stayed unmatched. The CDR3 is 16 residues long. The CDR3 DNA reads as TGTGCCAGCAGTGAAGTTGGAGGGGGCTTCAATCAGCCCCAGCATTTT. Translation gives CASSEVGGGFNQPQHF.

The V and J genes are TRBV4-2 and TRBJ2-5, with 10 nucleotides matching TRBD1. CDR1 and CDR2 (germline): LGHNA, YNFKEQ. The trim removed 5 bases at V and 5 bases at J, leaving 8 bases unmatched. The CDR3 contains 15 residues. The CDR3, as DNA: TGTGCCAGCAGCATGGGGACAGGGGAACGGGAGACCCAGTACTTC. Translation: CASSMGTGERETQYF.